Shown below are 8 T cell receptor beta chains from a single sample sequenced in a study of T cells in Graves' hyperthyroidism and ophthalmopathy. Authors of the study amplified TCR beta CDR3 regions from RNA transcripts. Primed by the HTBI set, a first-round RT-PCR was run on the TCR CDR3. Each CDR3 protein is one row after TCRdb ran MiXCR on the multiplex PCR reads. The table shows 600,000 or so distinct CDR3 sequences, with around 42% occurring only once. Sequencing was done on a sample of peripheral blood or thyroid tissue (not recorded which). The receptor set was obtained from a woman between 18 and 30 years old with Graves' hyperthyroidism.

This clonotype was counted at least ten times. The V call is TRBV7-8, the J call TRBJ1-2; D may be TRBD1 (5 bases). Deletions cut 3 bases from V and 8 bases from J, with 10 bases between. The CDR3 is made up of 12 amino acids. Germline V gene data show CDR1 as SGHVS and CDR2 as FQNEAQ. The CDR3 DNA is TGTGCCAGCAGCTTCGGGACTCCAGGCTACACCTTC. It yields the protein CASSFGTPGYTF.

The V and J genes are TRBV7-9 and TRBJ1-1; unclear D gene. Deletions cut 1 base from V and 8 bases from J, with 11 bases between. This CDR3 contains 13 residues. Germline values: CDR1 SEHNR, CDR2 FQNEAQ (reference sequence). CDR3 sequence reads: CASSLGPGLEAFF. The CDR3 coding sequence is TGTGCCAGCAGCTTAGGGCCAGGACTAGAAGCTTTCTTT.

This clonotype was counted at least ten times. This chain connects TRBV15 to TRBJ2-5; 7 nucleotides align to TRBD1. This CDR3 spans 15 amino acids. Germline V gene data show CDR1 as LNHNV and CDR2 as YYDKDF (reference sequence). The J segment lost 1 base and the V segment lost 0 bases, leaving 2 bases of the junction unmatched. The CDR3 nucleotides read TGTGCCACCAGCAGAGATGGACAGGCCCAAGAGACCCAGTACTTC. It codes for CATSRDGQAQETQYF.

This clonotype was picked up many times. This chain links TRBV24-1 with TRBJ1-5; a possible D gene is TRBD1 (6 bases). The V gene lost 9 bases and the J gene lost 5 bases, with 10 bases spanning the gap. The germline V gene encodes CDR1 KGHDR and CDR2 SFDVKD. The CDR3 contains 12 residues. CDR3 bases: TGTGCCACCGGCAGGGGAGATCAGCCCCAGCATTTT. Translating it yields CATGRGDQPQHF.

The gene calls are TRBV7-6 and TRBJ2-7, with 7 bases matching TRBD1. V lost 3 bases to trimming and J lost 0 bases; unmatched junction nucleotides: 8. The CDR3 is made up of 16 amino acids. Germline V CDR1 and CDR2: SGHVS, FNYEAQ. CDR3 loop: CASSFRETGYSYEQYF. DNA of the CDR3: TGTGCCAGCAGCTTCCGTGAGACAGGGTACTCCTACGAGCAGTACTTC.

This clonotype was counted only a few times. The chain carries TRBV2 and TRBJ1-1, with D possibly being TRBD1 (5 bases). Trimming removed 10 bases from V and 1 base from J, with 19 bases in between. This CDR3 has 15 amino acids. CDR1 and CDR2 from the germline V gene are SNHLY and FYNNEI. DNA for the CDR3: TGTGCCACCATCGAAACAGGTCCCTCGAACACTGAAGCTTTCTTT. This codes for CATIETGPSNTEAFF.

The V gene is TRBV20-1, the J gene TRBJ1-5; D may be TRBD1 (5 bases). Trimming left V 6 bases short and J 5 bases short, with 17 bases between. The CDR3 is 14 residues long. Germline CDR1 and CDR2: DFQATT and SNEGSKA (reference sequence). CDR3 in DNA: TGCAGTGCGGCGGGTGGGGGGATTCATCAGCCCCAGCATTTT. This translates into CSAAGGGIHQPQHF.

V is TRBV19 and J is TRBJ1-1, with D possibly TRBD1 on 5 matching bases. In germline, CDR1 is LNHDA, CDR2 SQIVND (reference sequence). Trimming cost V 7 bases and J 2 bases, with 17 bases left between them. The CDR3 runs to 15 residues. This chain's CDR3 is CASTSIEGLNTEAFF. CDR3 nucleotides: TGTGCCAGTACGAGTATAGAGGGACTCAACACTGAAGCTTTCTTT.